This is a list of T cell receptor beta chains from one sample in a study of control samples from healthy donors and cancer patients. Repertoires were generated with immunoSEQ multiplex PCR, while TCRdb's copy carries only in-frame clones and drops some. Found here are 100,000 to 150,000 clones, just under 90% of them singletons; the top ten hold under 9%. Sequences were obtained from PBMCs. The receptors come from a man aged 50 to 60 with head and neck cancer. CDR3s include the opening cysteine and the closing phenylalanine or tryptophan. The D gene is left open where the match is weak. Not all rows give a size; the values are once, few, many and, for expanded clones, a class.

-,TRBV27,-,TRBJ1-2,TGTGCCAGCAGCCAGACGGGTCGTTTAAGCTATGGCTACACCTTC,CASSQTGRLSYGYTF
TRBD1,TRBV5-1,-,TRBJ2-7,TGCGCCAGCGGCTGGGACAGACAATACGAGCAGTACTTC,CASGWDRQYEQYF
-,TRBV7-9,-,TRBJ2-1,TGTGCCAGCAGCTTACTGTTAGGGAGGATCGGGAATGAGCAGTTCTTC,CASSLLLGRIGNEQFF
TRBD1,TRBV6-5,-,TRBJ2-1,TGTGCCAGCAGTTACGTGGACAGGTGGTACAATGAGCAGTTCTTC,CASSYVDRWYNEQFF
-,TRBV30,-,TRBJ2-7,TGTGCCTGGAGTCGACGGACTGAACAGTACTTC,CAWSRRTEQYF
-,TRBV3-1/TRBV3-2,once,TRBJ2-3,TGTGCCAGCAGCCAATTCGGGGGTGGGACAGATACGCAGTATTTT,CASSQFGGGTDTQYF
-,TRBV7-2,once,TRBJ1-5,TGTGCCAGCAGCTTCAGGGGATGGCAGCCCCAGCATTTT,CASSFRGWQPQHF
-,TRBV14,-,TRBJ1-2,TGTGCCAGCAGCCAAGATTTAAGAGATTATGGCTACACCTTC,CASSQDLRDYGYTF
TRBD1,TRBV10-2,-,TRBJ2-7,TGCGCCAGCCTCAGGGGGCGCGGGTACGAGCAGTACTTC,CASLRGRGYEQYF
-,TRBV7-8,-,TRBJ2-7,TGTGCCAGCAGCTTAAGACAGGCGCTGGGCGAGCAGTACTTC,CASSLRQALGEQYF
TRBD1,TRBV7-3,-,TRBJ1-1,TGTGCCAGCAGCGGACAGGGGAACACTGAAGCTTTCTTT,CASSGQGNTEAFF
-,TRBV27,-,TRBJ1-3,TGTGCCAGCAGTTTATCCGGGGCTGGTGGAAACACCATATATTTT,CASSLSGAGGNTIYF
TRBD2,TRBV9,-,TRBJ2-1,TGTGCCAGCAGCGTAGGGGCTAGCGGGGGGGCCTCGCCTTACAATGAGCAGTTCTTC,CASSVGASGGASPYNEQFF
TRBD2,TRBV19,-,TRBJ2-1,TGTGCCAGTACCGCCAGTAGCGGGAGCTACAATGAGCAGTTCTTC,CASTASSGSYNEQFF
-,TRBV18,-,TRBJ2-7,TGTGCCAGCTCACCACGAACAGTATCGAACGAGCAGTACTTC,CASSPRTVSNEQYF
-,TRBV5-1,-,TRBJ1-5,TGCGCCAGCAGCTTGGGTCGGGACAAAAATCAGCCCCAGCATTTT,CASSLGRDKNQPQHF
TRBD2,TRBV7-6,-,TRBJ2-3,TGTGCCAGCAGCTTCCCCGGGACTAGCGGGAACACAGATACGCAGTATTTT,CASSFPGTSGNTDTQYF
-,TRBV24-1,-,TRBJ1-3,TGTGCCACCAGGGACAGTAAGGGAAACACCATATATTTT,CATRDSKGNTIYF
-,TRBV4-2,-,TRBJ1-1,TGTGCCAGCAGCCAAGAGACGGGGCGGACTGAAGCTTTCTTT,CASSQETGRTEAFF
-,TRBV7-2,few,TRBJ2-1,TGTGCCAGCAGTCCGGCAGCGGTCTCCTACAATGAGCAGTTCTTC,CASSPAAVSYNEQFF
TRBD1,TRBV7-6,-,TRBJ2-1,TGTGCCAGCAGCGCGGGACAGGGGGCCGGCAATGAGCAGTTCTTC,CASSAGQGAGNEQFF
-,TRBV11-2,-,TRBJ1-2,TGTGCCAGCAGCTCAGGAGAAATGGCACAGGGAAATCACTATGGCTACACCTTC,CASSSGEMAQGNHYGYTF
-,TRBV3-1/TRBV3-2,-,TRBJ2-7,TGTGCCAGCAGCACCCGAACCTACGAGCAGTACTTC,CASSTRTYEQYF
TRBD1,TRBV18,once,TRBJ1-4,TGTGCCAGCTCACCAACCTATTTTTGGGACAGGGGAGAAGAAAAACTGTTTTTT,CASSPTYFWDRGEEKLFF
-,TRBV7-9,-,TRBJ1-3,TGTGCCAGCAGCTTAGCTGTAAACACCATATATTTT,CASSLAVNTIYF
-,TRBV28,-,TRBJ2-1,TGTGCCAGCAAAGAGGCTAGCAGCTACAATGAGCAGTTCTTC,CASKEASSYNEQFF
-,TRBV19,-,TRBJ2-1,TGTGCCAGTAGTATAGTACAGGGTAACAATGAGCAGTTCTTC,CASSIVQGNNEQFF
-,TRBV5-4,-,TRBJ2-2,TGTGCCAGCAGGGTGTTGGGCGGGGAGCTGTTTTTT,CASRVLGGELFF
TRBD1,TRBV9,-,TRBJ1-4,TGTGCCAGCAGCCCGGGGACAGGGATGGAAAACAGTGAAAAACTGTTTTTT,CASSPGTGMENSEKLFF
TRBD2,TRBV25-1,-,TRBJ2-1,TGTGCCAGCAGTCCTGGCAGCGGGGGGAAAGGCGATGAGCAGTTCTTC,CASSPGSGGKGDEQFF
-,TRBV7-8,-,TRBJ1-3,TGTGCCAGCAGCCAGAGGGGGGCTGGAAACACCATATATTTT,CASSQRGAGNTIYF
TRBD1,TRBV15,once,TRBJ2-1,TGTGCCACCAGCCTCAGGACAGGGCACTACAATGAGCAGTTCTTC,CATSLRTGHYNEQFF
-,TRBV11-2,-,TRBJ2-7,TGTGCCAGCAGCAACCTTCGGGGCTTCAACGAGCAGTACTTC,CASSNLRGFNEQYF
TRBD1,TRBV4-1,-,TRBJ1-2,TGCGCCAGCAGCCCGACAGGGACCAACTATGGCTACACCTTC,CASSPTGTNYGYTF
-,TRBV18,-,TRBJ2-2,TGTGCCAGCTCAACCTGGACCCTGAACACCGGGGAGCTGTTTTTT,CASSTWTLNTGELFF
TRBD1,TRBV7-2,-,TRBJ2-7,TGTGCCAGCAGCTTCTCCGGGACAGGGTTCCACGAGCAGTACTTC,CASSFSGTGFHEQYF
TRBD1,TRBV5-1,-,TRBJ2-5,TGCGCCAGCAGTAAGGCAGGGGGCGTGCTCCAAGAGACCCAGTACTTC,CASSKAGGVLQETQYF